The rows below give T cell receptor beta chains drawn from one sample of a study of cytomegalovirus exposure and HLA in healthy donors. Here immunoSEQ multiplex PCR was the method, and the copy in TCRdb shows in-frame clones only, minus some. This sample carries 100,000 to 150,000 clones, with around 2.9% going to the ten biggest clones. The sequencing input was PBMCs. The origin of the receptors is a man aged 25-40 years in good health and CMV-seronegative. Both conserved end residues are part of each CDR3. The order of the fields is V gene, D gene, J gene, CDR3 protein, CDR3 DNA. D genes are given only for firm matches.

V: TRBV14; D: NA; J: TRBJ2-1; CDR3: CASSQDLTSLLFF; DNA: TGTGCCAGCAGCCAAGATTTGACTAGTCTTCTGTTCTTC
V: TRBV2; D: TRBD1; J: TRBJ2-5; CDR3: CASRGDRGFGETQYF; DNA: TGTGCCAGCAGGGGGGACAGGGGATTCGGGGAGACCCAGTACTTC
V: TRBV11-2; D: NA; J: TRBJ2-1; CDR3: CASSAGQPYYNEQFF; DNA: TGTGCCAGCAGCGCGGGACAGCCCTACTACAATGAGCAGTTCTTC
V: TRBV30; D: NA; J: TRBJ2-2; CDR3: CAWGRDGNTGELFF; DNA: TGTGCCTGGGGGCGGGACGGGAACACCGGGGAGCTGTTTTTT
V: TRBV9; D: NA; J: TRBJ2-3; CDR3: CASSEPVWGSGDTQYF; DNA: TGTGCCAGCAGCGAGCCCGTTTGGGGCTCCGGGGATACGCAGTATTTT
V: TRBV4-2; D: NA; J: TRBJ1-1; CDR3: CASSPPGFSEAFF; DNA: TGTGCCAGCAGCCCACCAGGTTTTTCTGAAGCTTTCTTT
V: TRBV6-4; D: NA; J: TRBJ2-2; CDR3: CASGGTATGELFF; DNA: TGTGCCAGCGGGGGGACAGCCACCGGGGAGCTGTTTTTT
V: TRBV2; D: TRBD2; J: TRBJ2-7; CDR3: CASTGGGRGHYEQYF; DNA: TGTGCCAGCACCGGGGGGGGGCGAGGACACTACGAGCAGTACTTC
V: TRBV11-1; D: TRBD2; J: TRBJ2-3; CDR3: CASSFLVVSGRFPDTQYF; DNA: TGTGCCAGCAGCTTTCTGGTGGTCAGCGGGAGGTTCCCAGATACGCAGTATTTT
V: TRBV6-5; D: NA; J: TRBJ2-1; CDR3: CASSPLVSSYNEQFF; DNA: TGTGCCAGCAGCCCTCTAGTTAGCTCCTACAATGAGCAGTTCTTC
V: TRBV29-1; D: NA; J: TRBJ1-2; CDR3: CSVATGPNYGYTF; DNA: TGCAGCGTTGCGACAGGCCCTAACTATGGCTACACCTTC
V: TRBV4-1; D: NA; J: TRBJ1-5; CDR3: CASSQTGDGRYQPQHF; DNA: TGCGCCAGCAGCCAAACGGGGGACGGCCGGTATCAGCCCCAGCATTTT
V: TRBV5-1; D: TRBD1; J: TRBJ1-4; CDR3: CASSLFGQGEKLFF; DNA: TGCGCCAGCAGCTTGTTTGGACAGGGTGAAAAACTGTTTTTT
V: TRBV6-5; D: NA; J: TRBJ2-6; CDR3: CASSSGVTPGANVLTF; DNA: TGTGCCAGCAGTTCGGGGGTAACCCCTGGGGCCAACGTCCTGACTTTC
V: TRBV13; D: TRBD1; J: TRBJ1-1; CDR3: CASSRSGTGSWSTEAFF; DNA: TGTGCCAGCAGCCGAAGTGGGACAGGGTCCTGGAGCACTGAAGCTTTCTTT
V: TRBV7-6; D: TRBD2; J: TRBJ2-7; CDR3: CASSLAGGPGEQYF; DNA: TGTGCCAGCAGCTTAGCGGGAGGGCCTGGCGAGCAGTACTTC
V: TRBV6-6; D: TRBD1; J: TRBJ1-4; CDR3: CASSYSGTGEKLFF; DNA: TGTGCCAGCAGTTACTCAGGGACAGGTGAAAAACTGTTTTTT
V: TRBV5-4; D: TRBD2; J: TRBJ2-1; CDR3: CASSDSSGGSYNEQFF; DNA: TGTGCCAGCAGCGACTCTAGCGGGGGTTCCTACAATGAGCAGTTCTTC
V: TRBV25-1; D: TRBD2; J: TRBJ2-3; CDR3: CASASGLAGLTDTQYF; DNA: TGTGCCAGCGCCTCGGGACTAGCGGGCCTCACAGATACGCAGTATTTT
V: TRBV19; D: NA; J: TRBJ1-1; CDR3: CASTPEGNRYLF; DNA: TGTGCCAGTACCCCAGAGGGCAACCGCTACCTCTTT
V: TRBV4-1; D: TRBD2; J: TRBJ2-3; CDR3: CASSLLAGAINTDTQYF; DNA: TGCGCCAGCAGCCTTCTAGCGGGAGCGATCAACACAGATACGCAGTATTTT
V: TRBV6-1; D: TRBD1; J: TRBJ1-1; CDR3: CASSDPGQDPGAFF; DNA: TGTGCCAGCAGTGATCCGGGACAGGACCCCGGGGCTTTCTTT